This is a list of T cell receptor beta chains from one sample in a study of blood T cell repertoires in COVID-19. The table came from immunoSEQ multiplex PCR; TCRdb's copy has only in-frame clones and leaves some out. The sample holds 250,000 to 300,000 clones, approximately 88% seen once. Sequences were obtained from PBMCs or T cells enriched from blood (not recorded which). The origin of the receptors is a woman aged 40 to 50 who had recovered from COVID-19. Each CDR3 is given with its conserved first and last residue. A clone size is listed for some rows: how often the clone was seen (once, few, many), or a class if it is expanded.

>TRBV2|16|TRBJ1-2|NA
CASSEAHAGAAGGYTF
>TRBV6-1|17|TRBJ1-3|NA
CASSGTRGLSSGNTIYF
>TRBV7-3|16|TRBJ2-1|NA
CASSLTDAGGANEQFF
>TRBV5-1|18|TRBJ1-2|once
CASSLEASQMKGDYGYTF
>TRBV6-5|15|TRBJ1-6|NA
CASSWDREGNSPLHF
>TRBV6-5|15|TRBJ1-1|NA
CASSYLEAGNTEAFF
>TRBV7-8|12|TRBJ1-6|few
CASSLDRGPLHF
>TRBV6-2/TRBV6-3|15|TRBJ1-4|NA
CASSPRGTTNEKLFF
>TRBV6-4|22|TRBJ2-1|NA
CASSDSRLGLAGELSSYNEQFF
>TRBV4-2|15|TRBJ1-1|NA
CASSQTPGHNTEAFF
>TRBV5-6|13|TRBJ2-7|NA
CASGAGPSYEQYF
>TRBV27|18|TRBJ1-1|NA
CASSLGTRAGVMNTEAFF
>TRBV9|16|TRBJ2-3|NA
CASSVDTGYSSTPQYF
>TRBV7-3|13|TRBJ1-2|NA
CASSSGGGTGYTF
>TRBV6-5|16|TRBJ1-2|NA
CASSYLVTEQDYGYTF
>TRBV5-1|15|TRBJ1-6|NA
CASSLRGPLDSPLHF
>TRBV3-1/TRBV3-2|14|TRBJ2-7|NA
CASSQDRGTGEQYF
>TRBV15|13|TRBJ1-1|NA
CATSVEDKSPAFF